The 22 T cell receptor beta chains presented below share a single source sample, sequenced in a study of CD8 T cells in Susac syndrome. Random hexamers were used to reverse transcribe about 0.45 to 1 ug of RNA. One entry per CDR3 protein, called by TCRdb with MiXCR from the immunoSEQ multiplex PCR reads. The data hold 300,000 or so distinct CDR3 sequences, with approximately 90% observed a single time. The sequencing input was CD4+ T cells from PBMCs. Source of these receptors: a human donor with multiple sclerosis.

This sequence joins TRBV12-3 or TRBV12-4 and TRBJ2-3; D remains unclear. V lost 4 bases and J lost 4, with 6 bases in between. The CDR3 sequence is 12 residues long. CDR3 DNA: TGTGCCAGCAGTTACCTGGCAGATACGCAGTATTTT. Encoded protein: CASSYLADTQYF.

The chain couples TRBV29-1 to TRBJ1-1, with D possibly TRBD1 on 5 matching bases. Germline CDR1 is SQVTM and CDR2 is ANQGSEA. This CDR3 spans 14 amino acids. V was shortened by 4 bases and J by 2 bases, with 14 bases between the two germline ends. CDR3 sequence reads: CSVVGAATNTEAFF. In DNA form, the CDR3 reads TGCAGCGTTGTTGGGGCAGCGACAAACACTGAAGCTTTCTTT.

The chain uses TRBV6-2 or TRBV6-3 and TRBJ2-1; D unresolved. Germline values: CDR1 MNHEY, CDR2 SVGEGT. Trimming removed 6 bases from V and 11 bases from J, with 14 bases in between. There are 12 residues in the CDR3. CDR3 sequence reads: CASRENRAQQFF. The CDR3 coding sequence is TGTGCCAGCAGAGAGAACCGGGCACAGCAGTTCTTC.

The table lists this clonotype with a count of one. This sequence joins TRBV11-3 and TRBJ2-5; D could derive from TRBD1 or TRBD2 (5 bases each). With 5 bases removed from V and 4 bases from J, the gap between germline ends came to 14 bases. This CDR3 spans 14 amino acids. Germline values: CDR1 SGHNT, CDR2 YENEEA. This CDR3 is CASSPLAGTETQYF. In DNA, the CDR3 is TGTGCCAGCAGCCCCCTCGCCGGGACAGAGACCCAGTACTTC.

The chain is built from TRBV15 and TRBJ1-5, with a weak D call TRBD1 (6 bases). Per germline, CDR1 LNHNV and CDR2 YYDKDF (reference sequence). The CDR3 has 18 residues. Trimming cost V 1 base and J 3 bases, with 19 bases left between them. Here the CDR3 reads CATSRGKQGPPYNQPQHF. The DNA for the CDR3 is TGTGCCACCAGCAGAGGGAAACAGGGACCCCCTTACAATCAGCCCCAGCATTTT.

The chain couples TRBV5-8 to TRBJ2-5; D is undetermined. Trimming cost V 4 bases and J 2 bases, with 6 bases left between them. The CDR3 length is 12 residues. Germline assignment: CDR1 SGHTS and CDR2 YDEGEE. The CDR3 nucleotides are TGTGCCAGCAGCGCCCGACAAGAGACCCAGTACTTC. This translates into CASSARQETQYF.

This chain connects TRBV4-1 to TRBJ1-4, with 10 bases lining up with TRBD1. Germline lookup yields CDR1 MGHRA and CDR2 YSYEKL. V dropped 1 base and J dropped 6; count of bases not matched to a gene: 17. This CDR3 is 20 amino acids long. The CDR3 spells CASSQVRTGQGNSKDEKLFF. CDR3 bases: TGCGCCAGCAGCCAAGTCCGGACGGGACAGGGGAATAGTAAGGATGAAAAACTGTTTTTT.

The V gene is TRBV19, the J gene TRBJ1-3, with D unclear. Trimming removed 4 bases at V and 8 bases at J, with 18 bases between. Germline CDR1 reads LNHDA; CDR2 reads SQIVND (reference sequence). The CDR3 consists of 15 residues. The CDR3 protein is CASSTSGVGVDTIYF. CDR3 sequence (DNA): TGTGCCAGTAGTACCTCCGGGGTTGGGGTGGACACCATATATTTT.

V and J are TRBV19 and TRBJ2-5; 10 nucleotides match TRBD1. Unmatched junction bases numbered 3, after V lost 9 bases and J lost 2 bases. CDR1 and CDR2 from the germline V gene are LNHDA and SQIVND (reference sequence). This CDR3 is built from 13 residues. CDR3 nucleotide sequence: TGTGCCAGCCGGGACAGGGGACAAGAGACCCAGTACTTC. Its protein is CASRDRGQETQYF.

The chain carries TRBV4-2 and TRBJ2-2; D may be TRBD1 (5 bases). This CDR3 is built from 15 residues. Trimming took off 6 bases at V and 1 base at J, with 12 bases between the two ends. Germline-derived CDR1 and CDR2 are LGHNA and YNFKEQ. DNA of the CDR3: TGTGCCAGCAGTCAATTTACAGGGAACACCGGGGAGCTGTTTTTT. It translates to CASSQFTGNTGELFF.

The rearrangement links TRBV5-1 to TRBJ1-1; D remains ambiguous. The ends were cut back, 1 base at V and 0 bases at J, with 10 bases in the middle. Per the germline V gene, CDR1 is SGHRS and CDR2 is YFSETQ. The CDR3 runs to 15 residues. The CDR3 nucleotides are TGCGCCAGCAGCTTGTTAGGTAACATGAACACTGAAGCTTTCTTT. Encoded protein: CASSLLGNMNTEAFF.

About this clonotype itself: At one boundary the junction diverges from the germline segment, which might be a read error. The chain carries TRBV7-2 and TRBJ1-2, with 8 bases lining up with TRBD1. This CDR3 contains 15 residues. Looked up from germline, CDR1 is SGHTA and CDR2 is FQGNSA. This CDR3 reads CASSIAGGNSYGYTF. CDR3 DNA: TGTGCCAGCAGCATAGCAGGGGGCAATAGCTATGGCTACACCTTC. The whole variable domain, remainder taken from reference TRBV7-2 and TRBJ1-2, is GAGVSQSPSNKVTEKGKDVELRCDPISGHTALYWYRQSLGQGLEFLIYFQGNSAPDKSGLPSDRFSAERTGGSVSTLTIQRTQQEDSAVYLCASSIAGGNSYGYTFGSGTRLTVV.

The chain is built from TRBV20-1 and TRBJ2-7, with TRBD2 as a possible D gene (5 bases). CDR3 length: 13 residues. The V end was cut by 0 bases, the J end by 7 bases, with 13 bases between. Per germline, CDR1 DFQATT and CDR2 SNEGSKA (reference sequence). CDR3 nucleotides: TGCAGTGCTAGAGATGAGGCTAGGAGGGAGCAGTACTTC. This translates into CSARDEARREQYF.

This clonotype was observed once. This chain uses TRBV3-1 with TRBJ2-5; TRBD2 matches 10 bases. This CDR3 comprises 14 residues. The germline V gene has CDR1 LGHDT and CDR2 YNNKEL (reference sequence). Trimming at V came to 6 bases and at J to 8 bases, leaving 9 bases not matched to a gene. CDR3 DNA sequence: TGTGCCAGCAGACGGAGCGGGGGGGTGGGTACCCAGTACTTC. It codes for CASRRSGGVGTQYF.

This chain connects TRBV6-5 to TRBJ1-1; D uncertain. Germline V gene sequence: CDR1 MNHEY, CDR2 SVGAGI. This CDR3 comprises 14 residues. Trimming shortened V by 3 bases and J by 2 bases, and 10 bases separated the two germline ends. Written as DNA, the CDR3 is TGTGCCAGCAGTTATAGCCCCAGTAACACTGAAGCTTTCTTT. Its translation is CASSYSPSNTEAFF.

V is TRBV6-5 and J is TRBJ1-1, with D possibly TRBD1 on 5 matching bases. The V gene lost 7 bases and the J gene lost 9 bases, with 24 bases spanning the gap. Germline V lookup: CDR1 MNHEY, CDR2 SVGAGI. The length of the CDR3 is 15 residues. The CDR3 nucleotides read TGTGCCAGCAACCCGGTTGGGGGGGGAGGGAGGCAAGCTTTCTTT. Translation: CASNPVGGGGRQAFF.

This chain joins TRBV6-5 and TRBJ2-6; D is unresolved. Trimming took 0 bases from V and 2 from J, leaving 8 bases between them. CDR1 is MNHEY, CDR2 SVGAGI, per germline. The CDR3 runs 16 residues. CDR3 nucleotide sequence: TGTGCCAGCAGTTACTCGAGAGCTACTGGGGCCAACGTCCTGACTTTC. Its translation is CASSYSRATGANVLTF.

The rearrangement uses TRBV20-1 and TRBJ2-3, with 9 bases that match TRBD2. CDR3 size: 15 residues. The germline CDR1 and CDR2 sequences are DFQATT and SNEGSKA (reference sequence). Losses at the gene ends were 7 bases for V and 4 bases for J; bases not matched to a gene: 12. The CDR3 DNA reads TGCAGTGTTACTCCCGGGACTAGCAACCCAGATACGCAGTATTTT. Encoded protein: CSVTPGTSNPDTQYF.

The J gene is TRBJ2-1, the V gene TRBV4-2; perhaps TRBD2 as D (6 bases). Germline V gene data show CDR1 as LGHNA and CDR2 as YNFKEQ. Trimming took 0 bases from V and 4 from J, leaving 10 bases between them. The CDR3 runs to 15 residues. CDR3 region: CASSQDGAGYNEQFF. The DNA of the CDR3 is TGTGCCAGCAGCCAAGATGGGGCGGGGTACAATGAGCAGTTCTTC.

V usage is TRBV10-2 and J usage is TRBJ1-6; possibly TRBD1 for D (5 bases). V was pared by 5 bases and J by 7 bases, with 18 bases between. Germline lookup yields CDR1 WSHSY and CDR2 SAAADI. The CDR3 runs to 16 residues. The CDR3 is CASSFGQGSGNSPLHF. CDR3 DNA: TGCGCCAGCAGTTTCGGGCAGGGATCGGGCAATTCACCCCTCCACTTT.

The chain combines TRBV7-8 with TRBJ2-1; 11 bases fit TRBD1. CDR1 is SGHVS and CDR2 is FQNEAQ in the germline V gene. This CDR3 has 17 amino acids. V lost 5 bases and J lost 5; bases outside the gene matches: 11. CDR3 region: CASSPHRTGGLDNEQFF. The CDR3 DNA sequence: TGTGCCAGCAGCCCACACCGGACAGGGGGCTTGGACAATGAGCAGTTCTTC.

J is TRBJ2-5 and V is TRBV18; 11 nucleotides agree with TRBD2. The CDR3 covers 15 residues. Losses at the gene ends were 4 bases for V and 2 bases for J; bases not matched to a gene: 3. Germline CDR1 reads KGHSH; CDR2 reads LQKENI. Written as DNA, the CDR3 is TGTGCCAGCTCACAAACTAGCGGGGGACAAGAGACCCAGTACTTC. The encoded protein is CASSQTSGGQETQYF.